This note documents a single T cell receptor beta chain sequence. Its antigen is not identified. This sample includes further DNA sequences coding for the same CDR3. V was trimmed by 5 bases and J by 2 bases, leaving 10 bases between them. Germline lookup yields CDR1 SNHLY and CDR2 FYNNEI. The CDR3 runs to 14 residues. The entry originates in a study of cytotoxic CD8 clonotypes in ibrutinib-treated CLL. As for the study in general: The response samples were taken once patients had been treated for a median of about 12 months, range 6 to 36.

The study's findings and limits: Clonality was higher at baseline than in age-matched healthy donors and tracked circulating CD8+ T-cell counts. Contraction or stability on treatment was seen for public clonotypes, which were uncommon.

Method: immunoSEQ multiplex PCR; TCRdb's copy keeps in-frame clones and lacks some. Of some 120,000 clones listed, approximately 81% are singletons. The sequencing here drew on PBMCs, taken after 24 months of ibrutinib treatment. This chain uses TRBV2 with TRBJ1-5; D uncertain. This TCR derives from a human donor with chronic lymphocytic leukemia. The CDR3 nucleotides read TGTGCCAGCAGTCGGGGTGGGGGCAATCAGCCCCAGCATTTT. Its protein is CASSRGGGNQPQHF.